This record covers a single TCR beta chain. Its antigen is currently unknown. This entry is derived from a study of T cell responses to AZD1222 COVID-19 vaccine. Study background: Pooling was applied to second doses at about 4 or about 12 weeks. General study results and limits: Regions 160-218 and 743-854 held dominance among vaccine-associated CD4 TCRs, which spanned spike.

Here immunoSEQ multiplex PCR was the method, and the copy in TCRdb shows in-frame clones only, minus some. Here the sample spans roughly 120,000 clones, around 94% being singletons. The V and J ends lost 6 bases and 7 bases, in that order; junction bases with no gene match: 10. The CDR3 runs to 14 residues. Germline CDR1 reads LGHDT; CDR2 reads YNNKEL (reference sequence). The V call is TRBV3-1 (or the pseudogene TRBV3-2), the J call TRBJ1-2; the match to TRBD1 covers 8 bases. This clonotype originated in an adult in good health. This specimen was peripheral blood, taken on day 0 of AZD1222 vaccination. The CDR3 is CASREWTGRGGYTF. The CDR3 DNA reads TGTGCCAGCAGGGAGTGGACAGGGAGAGGTGGCTACACCTTC.